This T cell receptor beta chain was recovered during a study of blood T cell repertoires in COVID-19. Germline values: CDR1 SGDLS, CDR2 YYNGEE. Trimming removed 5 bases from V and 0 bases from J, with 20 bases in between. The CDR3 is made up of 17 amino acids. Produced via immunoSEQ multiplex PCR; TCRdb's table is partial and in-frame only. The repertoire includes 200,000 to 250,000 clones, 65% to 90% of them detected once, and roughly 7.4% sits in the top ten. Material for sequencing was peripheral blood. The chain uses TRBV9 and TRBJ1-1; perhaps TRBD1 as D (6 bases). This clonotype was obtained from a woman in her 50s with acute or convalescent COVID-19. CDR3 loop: CASSGETGQTLNTEAFF. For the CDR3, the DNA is TGTGCCAGCAGTGGGGAGACAGGACAGACCTTGAACACTGAAGCTTTCTTT.